Listed here are 7 T cell receptor beta chains from one sample, sequenced in a study of HIV-infected patients and healthy controls. Reverse transcription used around 540 ng RNA and constant-region primers for alpha and beta. Separate chain-specific third strand synthesis with multiplexing indices produced the alpha and beta libraries. A single record per CDR3 protein comes from TCRdb applying MiXCR to the 5' RACE reads. The repertoire consists of 8,000 to 9,000 distinct CDR3 sequences, with almost 8.5% occurring once and the leading ten covering about 10%. Roughly three months, about 14 weeks, into antiretroviral therapy, follow-up blood was collected. No cell fractionation was done, so the repertoire covers all unsorted peripheral blood T cells. This material consisted of blood, taken during antiretroviral therapy. These receptor sequences come from an adult with HIV infection.

This clonotype was detected a few times. The V and J genes are TRBV7-8 and TRBJ1-1, with 7 bases that match TRBD1. The CDR3 is 15 amino acids. V lost 2 bases and J lost 2; bases outside the gene matches: 5. Germline CDR1 and CDR2: SGHVS and FQNEAQ. The CDR3 spells CASSLIAGGNTEAFF. The CDR3 DNA follows: TGTGCCAGCAGCTTAATCGCAGGGGGAAACACTGAAGCTTTCTTT.

The CDR3 nucleotides are TGTGCCAGCTCACCACGAAGGGACAGCTCCTACGAGCAGTACTTC. Its translation: CASSPRRDSSYEQYF. The J gene is TRBJ2-7, the V gene TRBV18, with 7 bases lining up with TRBD1. The germline V gene encodes CDR1 KGHSH and CDR2 LQKENI. The CDR3 spans 15 residues. Germline trimming cut 1 base from V and 0 bases from J; bases unmatched to any gene: 3.

In its sample, this clonotype ranks as medium-sized (0.01 to 0.1%). The chain employs TRBV2 and TRBJ1-5, with D possibly TRBD1 on 6 matching bases. This CDR3 contains 13 residues. V shed 7 bases and J shed 7 bases, with 14 bases lying between them. CDR1 is SNHLY, CDR2 FYNNEI, per germline. The CDR3 sequence: CASNDYGGQPQHF. CDR3 DNA: TGTGCCAGCAATGATTACGGGGGCCAGCCCCAGCATTTT.

This clonotype is classed as medium-sized (0.01 to 0.1%). The chain has TRBV7-3 and TRBJ2-3; 12 nucleotides agree with TRBD2. Germline loops: CDR1 SGHTA, CDR2 FQGTGA. V lost 8 bases and J lost 4; bases outside the gene matches: 4. The CDR3 length is 14 residues. The CDR3 DNA is TGTGCCAGCCGGAGACTAGCGGGAGCAGATACGCAGTATTTT. Translating gives CASRRLAGADTQYF.

The rearrangement joins TRBV29-1 to TRBJ2-7; D not certain. The CDR3 spans 12 residues. The V end was cut by 5 bases, the J end by 7 bases, with 15 bases between. Germline values: CDR1 SQVTM, CDR2 ANQGSEA. Written as DNA, the CDR3 is TGCAGCGTTTCCCAGGCTGGTGAAGAGCAGTACTTC. Translating gives CSVSQAGEEQYF.

This clonotype was picked up many times. The chain links TRBV30 to TRBJ1-1; 8 positions agree with TRBD1. The J segment lost 1 base and the V segment lost 0 bases, leaving 10 bases of the junction unmatched. Germline CDR1 GTSNPN, CDR2 SVGIG (reference sequence). The CDR3 is 17 amino acids. The CDR3 DNA is TGTGCCTGGAGTGTATGGCAGGGGGCCTTCACGAACACTGAAGCTTTCTTT. It codes for CAWSVWQGAFTNTEAFF.

This clonotype came up a few times. The chain carries TRBV12-3 or TRBV12-4 and TRBJ2-1; either TRBD1 or TRBD2 may supply D (7 bases each). This CDR3 is 16 amino acids long. Trimming left V 1 base short and J 7 bases short, with 17 bases between. The CDR3 protein is CASSLVGRGRMNEQFF. CDR3 DNA sequence: TGTGCCAGCAGTTTAGTAGGGAGGGGGCGTATGAATGAGCAGTTCTTC.